This entry features one T cell receptor (beta chain) sequence. What it binds is unknown. TCRdb called the reads again in MiXCR, with one record for every CDR3 protein. The repertoire holds approximately 990,000 distinct CDR3 sequences, with roughly 31% as singletons. These data originate in a study of T cell repertoires in cytomegalovirus infection. This sequence was found in a human donor in good health (CMV status not recorded). Some clones in this sample may be carry-over from other donors' samples. The sample consisted of cultured CD8+ T cells from PBMCs, taken from culture after CMV antigen stimulation.

The CDR3 loop is CASSPSTSGGAMETQYF. CDR3 coding DNA: TGTGCCAGCAGCCCCTCGACTAGCGGGGGGGCCATGGAGACCCAGTACTTC. V is TRBV11-2 and J is TRBJ2-5; TRBD2 matches 14 bases. This CDR3 contains 17 residues. The V gene end was trimmed by 5 bases and the J gene end by 5 bases; junction bases not matched to a gene: 10. CDR1 and CDR2 from the germline V gene are SGHAT and FQNNGV. The full variable domain, in which reference TRBV11-2 and TRBJ2-5 provide the parts outside the CDR3, is EAGVAQSPRYKIIEKRQSVAFWCNPISGHATLYWYQQILGQGPKLLIQFQNNGVVDDSQLPKDRFSAERLKGVDSTLKIQPAKLEDSAVYLCASSPSTSGGAMETQYFGPGTRLLVL.